This T cell receptor (beta chain) appears in the sequencing data of a study of blood T cell repertoires in COVID-19. Overall study: Samples representing acute and convalescent COVID-19 were sourced from the United States, Italy and Spain. PBMCs, B-cell-depleted T cells, or T cells provided the cDNA or gDNA that made up the material.

The CDR3 sequence is 11 residues long. V lost 0 bases and J lost 4, with 4 bases in between. Germline-derived CDR1 and CDR2 are SQVTM and ANQGSEA. Original processing methods: Reference gene primer amplification in the assay estimated nucleated cell counts. The table came from immunoSEQ multiplex PCR; TCRdb's copy has only in-frame clones and leaves some out. The D gene and trimming were derived from the DNA, and the V and J assignments and clone size from that table. The sample holds about 180,000 clones, 70% to 90% seen once. The sequencing sample was made of peripheral blood. The sequence was obtained from an elderly woman with acute or convalescent COVID-19. This chain joins TRBV29-1 and TRBJ2-7, with D unclear. The CDR3 DNA sequence: TGCAGCGTTGAAGACAGTTACGAGCAGTACTTC. Protein: CSVEDSYEQYF.